These 8 T cell receptor beta chains were sequenced from one sample in a study of chemoradiotherapy in HPV16-positive cancers. Profiling relied on immunoSEQ multiplex PCR, and the TCRdb table lists in-frame clones only, not all of them. The table has roughly 12,000 clones, roughly 61% seen once; the top ten hold around 21%. Sample acquisition took place from a patient who underwent chemoradiotherapy. These receptors all stem from a human donor with HPV-associated anogenital cancer.

The chain carries TRBV5-1 and TRBJ2-6; weak D call: TRBD1 (6 bases). The V end was cut by 1 base, the J end by 4 bases, with 15 bases between. The V gene's germline CDR1 is SGHRS and CDR2 YFSETQ. This CDR3 spans 17 amino acids. The CDR3 DNA reads TGCGCCAGCAGCTTGATAACAGGGTCTACCGGGGCCAACGTCCTGACTTTC. Translating it yields CASSLITGSTGANVLTF.

The chain has TRBV9 and TRBJ1-4, with TRBD1 as a possible D gene (5 bases). The V gene lost 7 bases and the J gene lost 7 bases, with 17 bases spanning the gap. The CDR3 extends over 14 amino acids. Germline V CDR1 and CDR2: SGDLS, YYNGEE. The CDR3 sequence: CASGRGRQGEKLFF. CDR3 nucleotides: TGTGCCAGCGGTAGGGGCAGGCAGGGTGAAAAACTGTTTTTT.

The chain has TRBV28 and TRBJ2-2, with D perhaps given as TRBD1 or TRBD2 (6 bases each). This CDR3 is built from 17 residues. V dropped 7 bases and J dropped 0 bases, with 18 bases sitting between them. Germline V gene data show CDR1 as MDHEN and CDR2 as SYDVKM. The CDR3 bases are TGTGCCAGCACCCCTAGGGGGGCACACACGAACACCGGGGAGCTGTTTTTT. Protein sequence: CASTPRGAHTNTGELFF.

On this clone: The sample contains more than one DNA sequence encoding this CDR3. The chain uses TRBV27 and TRBJ2-2, with TRBD2 matching 8 bases. Trimming at V came to 2 bases and at J to 4 bases, leaving 6 bases not matched to a gene. The germline CDR1 and CDR2 sequences are MNHEY and SMNVEV (reference sequence). The CDR3 extends over 16 amino acids. The CDR3 DNA reads TGTGCCAGCAGTTTACTGGCGGGGGGCCTCACCGGGGAGCTGTTTTTT. It yields the protein CASSLLAGGLTGELFF.

V usage is TRBV6-6 and J usage is TRBJ1-3; D remains unclear. V shed 0 bases and J shed 0 bases, with 6 bases lying between them. This CDR3 is 15 amino acids long. Germline V gene lookup returns CDR1 MNHNY and CDR2 SVGAGI (reference sequence). CDR3 residues: CASSYSMVSGNTIYF. For the CDR3, the DNA is TGTGCCAGCAGTTACTCGATGGTCTCTGGAAACACCATATATTTT.

This clone appeared once. The genes are TRBV6-1 and TRBJ1-3; D ambiguous. CDR3 length: 14 residues. CDR1 and CDR2 (germline): MNHNS, SASEGT. V was cut by 9 bases and J by 5 bases, with 17 bases left in between. The CDR3 region has the DNA TGTGCCAGTACGGCGGAACCTAGGAGAAACACCATATATTTT. Translating it yields CASTAEPRRNTIYF.

This chain connects TRBV7-2 to TRBJ2-1; 8 bases match TRBD2. The germline gives CDR1 SGHTA, CDR2 FQGNSA. This CDR3 has 14 amino acids. Trimming at V came to 5 bases and at J to 8 bases, leaving 8 bases not matched to a gene. This CDR3 is CASSRAGAPDEQFF. The CDR3, as DNA: TGTGCCAGCAGCCGAGCGGGGGCCCCCGATGAGCAGTTCTTC.

The chain joins TRBV11-2 to TRBJ2-7; D gene unclear. The ends were cut back, 5 bases at V and 4 bases at J, with 15 bases in the middle. In germline, CDR1 is SGHAT, CDR2 FQNNGV. The CDR3 is 14 amino acids. This CDR3 is CASSPAVPVYEQYF. CDR3 DNA: TGTGCCAGCAGCCCGGCCGTTCCGGTGTACGAGCAGTACTTC.